Listed below are T cell receptor beta chains from one sample, sequenced in a study of CD8 T cells in ankylosing spondylitis. Via MiXCR, TCRdb re-called the 5' RACE reads, giving one row per CDR3 protein. The sample has around 25,000 distinct CDR3 sequences, around 2.5% seen once. Sequenced sample: blood, either unsorted or a sorted T cell fraction (not recorded which). The receptor source for this set is a female donor with ankylosing spondylitis or in good health (not recorded which). CDR3s include the opening cysteine and the closing phenylalanine or tryptophan. Each record gives: clone size, V gene, D gene, J gene, CDR3 protein, CDR3 DNA. The D gene is left open where the match is weak. The size of a clone is reported for some rows only, either as once, few or many, or as a class for expanded clones.

>.|TRBV9|TRBD1|TRBJ2-7
CASSVATGTFYEQYF
TGTGCCAGCAGCGTAGCGACAGGGACGTTCTACGAGCAGTACTTC
>many|TRBV9|TRBD1|TRBJ1-1
CASSAQGQGNTEAFF
TGTGCCAGCAGCGCACAGGGACAGGGGAACACTGAAGCTTTCTTT
>many|TRBV9|.|TRBJ2-1
CASSPGYPEQFF
TGTGCCAGCAGCCCCGGTTATCCTGAGCAGTTCTTC
>many|TRBV9|.|TRBJ2-2
CASSVVGLDTGELFF
TGTGCCAGCAGCGTAGTGGGGCTGGACACCGGGGAGCTGTTTTTT
>many|TRBV9|.|TRBJ1-3
CASSALSGNTIYF
TGTGCCAGCAGCGCCCTCTCTGGAAACACCATATATTTT
>many|TRBV9|TRBD2|TRBJ2-3
CASSVAGGGVDTQYF
TGTGCCAGCAGCGTAGCTGGTGGGGGGGTGGATACGCAGTATTTT
>many|TRBV9|.|TRBJ2-1
CASSATGRSSYNEQFF
TGTGCCAGCAGCGCGACGGGACGAAGCTCCTACAATGAGCAGTTCTTC
>many|TRBV9|.|TRBJ1-1
CASSSGTARTEAFF
TGTGCCAGCAGCTCTGGGACTGCCCGGACTGAAGCTTTCTTT
>many|TRBV9|.|TRBJ2-1
CASSVGLESSYNEQFF
TGTGCCAGCAGCGTAGGATTGGAGAGCTCCTACAATGAGCAGTTCTTC
>many|TRBV9|.|TRBJ1-1
CASSVGALNMNTEAFF
TGTGCCAGCAGCGTAGGGGCTCTAAATATGAACACTGAAGCTTTCTTT
>many|TRBV9|.|TRBJ1-3
CASSAGIGFAGNTIYF
TGTGCCAGCAGCGCAGGGATAGGATTTGCTGGAAACACCATATATTTT
>many|TRBV9|.|TRBJ2-7
CASSVSGWNSYEQYF
TGTGCCAGCAGCGTCAGCGGGTGGAACTCCTACGAGCAGTACTTC
>many|TRBV9|TRBD1|TRBJ1-1
CASSVGEGWTGGPVTEAFF
TGTGCCAGCAGCGTAGGGGAGGGGTGGACAGGGGGCCCGGTCACTGAAGCTTTCTTT
>many|TRBV9|.|TRBJ1-5
CASSVGTDNQPQHF
TGTGCCAGCAGCGTAGGGACAGACAATCAGCCCCAGCATTTT
>medium-sized|TRBV9|.|TRBJ2-1
CASSVVGGLNEQFF
TGTGCCAGCAGCGTAGTAGGGGGGCTAAATGAGCAGTTCTTC
>.|TRBV9|.|TRBJ1-2
CASSLSSRDSANYGYTF
TGTGCCAGCAGCCTGAGCTCCCGGGACTCCGCTAACTATGGCTACACCTTC
>many|TRBV9|.|TRBJ2-3
CASSGGQISTDTQYF
TGTGCCAGCAGTGGGGGGCAGATTAGCACAGATACGCAGTATTTT
>many|TRBV9|.|TRBJ1-3
CASSALTSVAGNTIYF
TGTGCCAGCAGCGCCCTTACCTCGGTAGCTGGAAACACCATATATTTT
>many|TRBV9|.|TRBJ2-7
CASSVGLVNEQYF
TGTGCCAGCAGCGTAGGACTAGTCAACGAGCAGTACTTC
>many|TRBV9|.|TRBJ1-2
CASSVGSGPNYGYTF
TGTGCCAGCAGCGTAGGGTCGGGGCCAAACTATGGCTACACCTTC
>many|TRBV9|.|TRBJ1-1
CASSVSPDGTEAFF
TGTGCCAGCAGCGTTTCCCCCGATGGGACTGAAGCTTTCTTT
>.|TRBV9|TRBD1|TRBJ2-4
CASSVATMGQGSLQYF
TGTGCCAGCAGCGTAGCTACTATGGGACAGGGTAGCCTTCAGTACTTC
>many|TRBV9|TRBD2|TRBJ2-7
CASSPHLAGGSYEQYF
TGTGCCAGCAGCCCCCACTTAGCGGGAGGTTCCTACGAGCAGTACTTC
>many|TRBV3-1|TRBD2|TRBJ2-1
CASSQDMAGGGNEQFF
TGTGCCAGCAGCCAAGACATGGCGGGAGGTGGCAATGAGCAGTTCTTC
>many|TRBV9|TRBD1|TRBJ1-1
CASSLTGSNTEAFF
TGTGCCAGCAGTTTGACAGGGTCGAACACTGAAGCTTTCTTT
>many|TRBV9|.|TRBJ1-2
CASSEQGLSNYGYTF
TGTGCCAGCAGCGAGCAGGGACTATCTAACTATGGCTACACCTTC
>many|TRBV9|.|TRBJ1-3
CASSYLGTSGNTIYF
TGTGCCAGCAGTTACTTAGGGACCTCTGGAAACACCATATATTTT
>many|TRBV9|.|TRBJ1-2
CASSTQDSGYGYTF
TGTGCCAGCAGCACACAGGACTCGGGCTATGGCTACACCTTC
>many|TRBV9|TRBD1|TRBJ2-2
CASSYRGILTGELFF
TGTGCCAGCAGTTACAGGGGTATCCTCACCGGGGAGCTGTTTTTT
>many|TRBV9|.|TRBJ1-1
CASSVGVRGDTEAFF
TGTGCCAGCAGCGTAGGGGTTCGGGGGGACACTGAAGCTTTCTTT
>many|TRBV9|.|TRBJ2-1
CASSTRSGLESGGNEQFF
TGTGCCAGCAGCACCCGCTCGGGGCTCGAAAGTGGGGGCAATGAGCAGTTCTTC
>many|TRBV9|.|TRBJ2-3
CASSSPGLTNTDTQYF
TGTGCCAGCAGCTCTCCGGGACTGACGAACACAGATACGCAGTATTTT
>many|TRBV9|TRBD2|TRBJ2-5
CASSPGLAGTQETQYF
TGTGCCAGCAGCCCGGGACTAGCGGGGACCCAAGAGACCCAGTACTTC
>many|TRBV9|.|TRBJ1-1
CASSVDGGTEAFF
TGTGCCAGCAGCGTAGACGGCGGCACTGAAGCTTTCTTT
>many|TRBV9|.|TRBJ2-3
CASSVNTDTQYF
TGTGCCAGCAGCGTGAACACAGATACGCAGTATTTT
>many|TRBV9|.|TRBJ2-4
CASSPGIWGLENIQYF
TGTGCCAGCAGCCCCGGGATCTGGGGGCTCGAAAACATTCAGTACTTC
>many|TRBV9|.|TRBJ2-3
CASSVAGSTDTQYF
TGTGCCAGCAGCGTAGCGGGGAGCACAGATACGCAGTATTTT
>many|TRBV9|.|TRBJ1-4
CASSQGRVATNEKLFF
TGTGCCAGCAGCCAGGGGAGGGTTGCAACTAATGAAAAACTGTTTTTT
>many|TRBV9|.|TRBJ2-3
CASSVRGSTDTQYF
TGTGCCAGCAGCGTAAGAGGGAGCACAGATACGCAGTATTTT
>many|TRBV9|.|TRBJ2-4
CASSPVGSLAKNIQYF
TGTGCCAGCAGCCCCGTGGGGTCTTTAGCCAAAAACATTCAGTACTTC
>many|TRBV9|TRBD1|TRBJ1-1
CASSTKGQGTEAFF
TGTGCCAGCAGCACCAAGGGACAGGGGACTGAAGCTTTCTTT
>many|TRBV9|.|TRBJ2-5
CASSVGDGLSETQYF
TGTGCCAGCAGCGTAGGGGACGGACTCTCAGAGACCCAGTACTTC
>many|TRBV9|TRBD2|TRBJ2-1
CASSELAGFRNEQFF
TGTGCCAGCAGCGAATTAGCGGGGTTCAGGAATGAGCAGTTCTTC
>many|TRBV9|.|TRBJ2-3
CASSVRTGGTDTQYF
TGTGCCAGCAGCGTCCGGACTGGGGGCACAGATACGCAGTATTTT
>many|TRBV9|TRBD2|TRBJ2-3
CASSTGTSGRKSDTQYF
TGTGCCAGCAGCACCGGAACTAGCGGGAGAAAATCAGATACGCAGTATTTT